This T cell receptor (beta chain) appears in the sequencing data of a study of vaccination effects on CD4 cells after COVID-19. Antigen-specific CD4+ T cell clonotypes were called by their expansion after viral peptide-pool culture in ViraFEST. Between days 9 and 10 of culture, CD4+ T cells were separated out. This individual tested PCR-positive for SARS-CoV-2 infection between March and December 2020. Data came from immunoSEQ multiplex PCR; TCRdb stores just in-frame clones and leaves some out. The profile covers around 30,000 clones, with around 79% appearing a single time and 15% to 20% taken by the ten largest. Worth noting for this clone: What it recognizes is unknown.

Deletions cut 8 bases from V and 2 bases from J, with 7 bases between. The CDR3 contains 13 residues. Germline V lookup: CDR1 SNHLY, CDR2 FYNNEI. This chain uses TRBV2 with TRBJ2-6; either TRBD1 or TRBD2 may fit D (5 bases each). The clonotype originates from a human donor who had a prior SARS-CoV-2 infection. The material sequenced was CD4+ T cells from PBMCs cultured with HCoV-NL63 spike peptides, taken before COVID-19 vaccination. The CDR3 nucleotides are TGTGCCAGCCGGGACGCTGGGGCCAACGTCCTGACTTTC. Translation: CASRDAGANVLTF.